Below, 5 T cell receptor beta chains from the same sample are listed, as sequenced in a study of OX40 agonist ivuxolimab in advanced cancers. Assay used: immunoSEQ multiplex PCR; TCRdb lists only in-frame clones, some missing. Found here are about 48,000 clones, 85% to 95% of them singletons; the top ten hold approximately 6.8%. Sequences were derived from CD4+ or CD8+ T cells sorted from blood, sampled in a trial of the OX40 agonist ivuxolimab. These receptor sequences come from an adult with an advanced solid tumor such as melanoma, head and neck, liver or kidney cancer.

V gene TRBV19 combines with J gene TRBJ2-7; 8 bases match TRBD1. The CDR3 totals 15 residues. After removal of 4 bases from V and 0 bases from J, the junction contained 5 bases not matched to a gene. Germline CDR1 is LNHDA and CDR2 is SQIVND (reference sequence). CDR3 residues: CASSTYRGSSYEQYF. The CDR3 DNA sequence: TGTGCCAGTAGTACTTACAGGGGGAGCTCCTACGAGCAGTACTTC. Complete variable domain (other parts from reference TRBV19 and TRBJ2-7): DGGITQSPKYLFRKEGQNVTLSCEQNLNHDAMYWYRQDPGQGLRLIYYSQIVNDFQKGDIAEGYSVSREKKESFPLTVTSAQKNPTAFYLCASSTYRGSSYEQYFGPGTRLTVT.

This chain's CDR3 is CASSPRRTGREPQHF. DNA of the CDR3: TGTGCCAGCAGCCCCAGAAGGACAGGGCGCGAGCCCCAGCATTTT. The chain joins TRBV5-8 to TRBJ1-5; 8 positions match TRBD1. Germline V CDR1 and CDR2: SGHTS, YDEGEE. V lost 4 bases, J lost 8 bases, and 11 bases stayed unmatched. The CDR3 has 15 amino acids.

CDR3 sequence reads: CAWTRTEAFF. CDR3 in DNA: TGTGCCTGGACCCGGACTGAAGCTTTCTTT. The chain combines TRBV30 with TRBJ1-1; D gene unclear. Trimming stripped 4 bases from V and 5 bases from J, with 5 bases between. The CDR3 contains 10 residues. Germline loops: CDR1 GTSNPN, CDR2 SVGIG (reference sequence). The whole variable domain, remainder taken from reference TRBV30 and TRBJ1-1, is SQTIHQWPATLVQPVGSPLSLECTVEGTSNPNLYWYRQAAGRGLQLLFYSVGIGQISSEVPQNLSASRPQDRQFILSSKKLLLSDSGFYLCAWTRTEAFFGQGTRLTVV.

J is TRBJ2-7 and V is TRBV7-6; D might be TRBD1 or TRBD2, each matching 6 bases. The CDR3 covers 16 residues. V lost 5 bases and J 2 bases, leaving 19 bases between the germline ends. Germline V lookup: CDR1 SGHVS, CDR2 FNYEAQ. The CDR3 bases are TGTGCCAGCAGCGGAAAGGGGGGTCTCAAAGCCTACGAGCAGTACTTC. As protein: CASSGKGGLKAYEQYF.

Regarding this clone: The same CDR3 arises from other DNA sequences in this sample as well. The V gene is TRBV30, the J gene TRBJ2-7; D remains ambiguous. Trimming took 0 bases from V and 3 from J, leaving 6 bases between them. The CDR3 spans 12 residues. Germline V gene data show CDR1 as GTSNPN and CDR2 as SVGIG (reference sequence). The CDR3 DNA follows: TGTGCCTGGAGTGTTCTTGGCTACGAGCAGTACTTC. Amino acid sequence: CAWSVLGYEQYF.